This TCR beta chain was observed in a study of T-cell memory formation after mild COVID-19. TCRdb analysed the 5' RACE reads with MiXCR anew, one entry per CDR3 protein. The sample has about 45,000 distinct CDR3 sequences; 7.3% are singletons. This clonotype has a handful of counts. Its antigen is as yet unknown. General study results and limits: Some SARS-CoV-2-responding clones were already detected in memory before infection.

This CDR3 contains 11 residues. Trimming removed 10 bases at V and 2 bases at J, with 8 bases between. Per the germline V gene, CDR1 is SGHTA and CDR2 is FQGNSA. The specimen was PBMCs or a T cell subset sorted from them (not recorded which). This receptor was identified in a man aged 18 to 29 who had mild COVID-19 (a few samples of this study predate the infection). Cell type and time point are not known. This sequence joins TRBV7-2 and TRBJ1-2; D not certain. In DNA form, the CDR3 reads TGTGCCACCGCAGGAAACTATGGCTACACCTTC. Encoded protein: CATAGNYGYTF.